The text below deals with one TCR beta chain. Assay used: immunoSEQ multiplex PCR; TCRdb lists only in-frame clones, some missing. The data contain about 330,000 clones, under 95% of them seen just once; the ten biggest clones take up approximately 17%. Per the germline V gene, CDR1 is SGHNT and CDR2 is YYREEE (reference sequence). V dropped 1 base and J dropped 1 base, with 17 bases sitting between them. CDR3 size: 17 residues. These data come from a study of blood T cell repertoires in COVID-19. Whole-study context: The samples span acute and convalescent COVID-19 from the United States, Italy and Spain. Sources were T cells, B-cell-depleted T cells, or PBMCs; the material itself was cDNA or gDNA.

Enrolled through a virtual design, the participants were between 18 and 89 years of age and came from approximately 25 US areas. The study counted Cohort 3 donors as recovered given two negative PCRs, clearance, or symptom resolution. V is TRBV5-4 and J is TRBJ2-5, with D perhaps TRBD2 (7 bases). The sample taken for sequencing was PBMCs or T cells enriched from blood (not recorded which). The source is a woman between 25 and 40 years old who had recovered from COVID-19. CDR3 nucleotides: TGTGCCAGCAGCTTGTGGGGGGGCAGATTGATCCAAGAGACCCAGTACTTC. This codes for CASSLWGGRLIQETQYF.